This TCR beta chain was sequenced during a study of blood T cell repertoires in COVID-19. Study information: Both acute and convalescent COVID-19 samples were obtained from the United States, Italy and Spain.

Produced via immunoSEQ multiplex PCR; TCRdb's table is partial and in-frame only. The table lists roughly 200,000 clones, roughly 86% of them singletons, with more than 7.5% in the top ten. Living in 24 US areas, the participants were between about 18 and 100 years of age. Allocation to cohorts depended on clinical history reported by the participants. The CDR3 runs to 14 residues. The germline CDR1 and CDR2 sequences are SGHNT and YYREEE (reference sequence). V was cut by 6 bases and J by 2 bases, with 13 bases left in between. The chain combines TRBV5-4 with TRBJ2-3; the D gene is possibly TRBD1 (6 bases). The sequenced sample consisted of PBMCs or T cells enriched from blood (not recorded which). This TCR was recovered from a woman in her twenties or thirties who had recovered from COVID-19. CDR3 protein: CASNQQGSTDTQYF. The CDR3 bases are TGTGCCAGCAACCAACAGGGCTCCACAGATACGCAGTATTTT. Full variable domain (outside the CDR3, taken from reference TRBV5-4 and TRBJ2-3): ETGVTQSPTHLIKTRGQQVTLRCSSQSGHNTVSWYQQALGQGPQFIFQYYREEENGRGNFPPRFSGLQFPNYSSELNVNALELDDSALYLCASNQQGSTDTQYFGPGTRLTVL.